Here is one T cell receptor beta chain with its context. This sample is drawn from a study of blood T cell repertoires in COVID-19. V was pared by 2 bases and J by 3 bases, with 7 bases between. The CDR3 is made up of 13 amino acids. The germline CDR1 and CDR2 sequences are WSHSY and SAAADI. Clones were sequenced by immunoSEQ multiplex PCR, and TCRdb holds only the in-frame ones, with some missing. Here the sample spans 100,000 or so clones, roughly 90% being singletons. The V and J genes are TRBV10-2 and TRBJ1-2; D may be TRBD1 (5 bases). The clonotype originates from a woman aged 50 to 60 with COVID-19, enrolled during active disease. The sample taken for sequencing was peripheral blood. This CDR3 reads CASSEIGDYGYTF. CDR3 DNA sequence: TGCGCCAGCAGTGAGATAGGGGACTATGGCTACACCTTC.